The next 31 T cell receptor beta chains were all read from a single sample in a study of blood T cells in healthy people across ages (dated by TCRdb to about 2015). The library was generated by 5' RACE. The reads were generated on an Illumina HiSeq 2500. A second about 7 to 12 cycle PCR used a sample-barcoded 5' primer and a J-beta primer mix. TCRdb passed the public sequencing reads through fastp at Q25 and MiXCR, retaining productive beta sequences. Each entry is one CDR3 protein sequence, shown with its most common DNA and genes. Counted in this sample were 920,000 or so distinct CDR3 sequences; under 55% of them appeared once. The ten largest make up about 20% of the sample. The sequencing input was blood. These receptors were collected from a woman aged 55 to 70 in good health.

The chain joins TRBV7-2 to TRBJ2-7; the match to TRBD2 covers 7 bases. CDR3 length: 13 amino acids. The V gene end was trimmed by 4 bases and the J gene end by 7 bases; junction bases not matched to a gene: 7. Germline CDR1 reads SGHTA; CDR2 reads FQGNSA. The CDR3 bases are TGTGCCAGCAGCTCGAACGGGGGGAGGGAGCAGTACTTC. It yields the protein CASSSNGGREQYF.

The chain links TRBV6-1 to TRBJ1-3, with 7 bases identical to TRBD1. V lost 11 bases, J lost 0 bases, and 4 bases stayed unmatched. The CDR3 has 13 residues. Germline V gene lookup returns CDR1 MNHNS and CDR2 SASEGT. Written as DNA, the CDR3 is TGTGCCGTTGGACAGGTCTCTGGAAACACCATATATTTT. As protein: CAVGQVSGNTIYF.

Comments on this clonotype: The junction and the germline gene differ at one end; a read error may be behind it. The genes are TRBV24-1 and TRBJ2-1; 9 bases are a match to TRBD1. Per germline, CDR1 KGHDR and CDR2 SFDVKD. CDR3 length: 15 amino acids. The CDR3 bases are TGTGCCACCGGTGACACAGGGGGCGTGGGCAATGAGCAGTTCTTC. Translated, it gives CATGDTGGVGNEQFF.

This chain connects TRBV5-1 to TRBJ2-5; 9 bases agree with TRBD1. The V gene's germline CDR1 is SGHRS and CDR2 YFSETQ. The CDR3 has 15 residues. The ends lost 4 bases at V and 5 bases at J; junction bases unmatched: 9. The CDR3 loop reads CASSGYRGRMETQYF. The DNA of the CDR3 is TGCGCCAGCAGCGGATACAGGGGGCGCATGGAGACCCAGTACTTC.

This chain connects TRBV29-1 to TRBJ2-7; tentatively, D is TRBD1 or TRBD2 (5 bases each). Per the germline V gene, CDR1 is SQVTM and CDR2 is ANQGSEA. CDR3 length: 12 amino acids. V lost 4 bases, J lost 12 bases, and 19 bases lay in between. CDR3 residues: CSVVGVVETRYF. CDR3 bases: TGCAGCGTTGTGGGGGTTGTGGAGACCCGGTACTTC.

V gene TRBV25-1 combines with J gene TRBJ1-2; 10 nucleotides agree with TRBD1. The CDR3 length is 16 residues. V lost 1 base to trimming and J lost 8 bases; unmatched junction nucleotides: 10. Germline loops: CDR1 MGHDK, CDR2 SYGVNS. The CDR3 reads CASSEWAGQGVSGYTF. The CDR3 DNA is TGTGCCAGCAGTGAATGGGCTGGACAGGGGGTGAGCGGCTACACCTTC.

The V call is TRBV20-1, the J call TRBJ1-2, with TRBD1 identical over 8 bases. The CDR3 consists of 13 residues. V lost 2 bases and J lost 3; bases outside the gene matches: 2. Germline values: CDR1 DFQATT, CDR2 SNEGSKA (reference sequence). The CDR3 DNA is TGCAGTGCTAGATCACAGGGGGACTATGGCTACACCTTC. This gives the protein CSARSQGDYGYTF.

This clonotype was recorded a few times. This rearrangement joins TRBV6-5 to TRBJ2-1; 7 bases map to TRBD1. CDR1 and CDR2 (germline): MNHEY, SVGAGI. This CDR3 spans 12 amino acids. V shed 5 bases, J shed 8 bases, and the junction held 3 bases outside the gene matches. CDR3 in DNA: TGTGCCAGCAGTCGCAGGGGGTATGAGCAGTTCTTC. Protein sequence: CASSRRGYEQFF.

The V and J genes are TRBV3-1 and TRBJ2-7; D is unresolved. Between the trimmed V and J ends, which lost 2 bases and 0 bases, there was a span of 14 bases. The CDR3 sequence is 16 residues long. The germline CDR1 and CDR2 sequences are LGHDT and YNNKEL (reference sequence). The CDR3 bases are TGTGCCAGCAGCCAAAGTTGGGCACCGAGCTCCTACGAGCAGTACTTC. Amino acids: CASSQSWAPSSYEQYF.

The chain employs TRBV3-1 and TRBJ2-7, with 10 bases lining up with TRBD1. V shed 3 bases and J 5 bases; nucleotides not matched to a gene: 7. The length of the CDR3 is 15 residues. Germline-derived CDR1 and CDR2 are LGHDT and YNNKEL (reference sequence). The CDR3 is CASSHRTGGWNEQYF. The CDR3 bases are TGTGCCAGCAGCCATCGGACAGGGGGGTGGAACGAGCAGTACTTC.

The V call is TRBV29-1, the J call TRBJ2-7, with 9 bases lining up with TRBD2. The CDR3 totals 13 residues. V lost 3 bases and J lost 2; bases outside the gene matches: 2. Germline values: CDR1 SQVTM, CDR2 ANQGSEA. Here the CDR3 DNA reads TGCAGCGTTGAGCTAGCGGGAACCTACGAGCAGTACTTC. Amino acids: CSVELAGTYEQYF.

The rearrangement uses TRBV11-2 and TRBJ2-1; D possibly corresponds to TRBD2 (7 bases). The germline V gene has CDR1 SGHAT and CDR2 FQNNGV. This CDR3 spans 17 amino acids. V lost 5 bases, J lost 10 bases, and 27 bases lay in between. The DNA of the CDR3 is TGTGCCAGCAGCACACAACTTCGGGGGGCGCGATCCTACGAGCAGTTCTTC. Translation gives CASSTQLRGARSYEQFF.

For the CDR3, the DNA is TGTGCCAGCAGCAACTCCGGGACCGGTAATGAGCAGTTCTTC. It yields the protein CASSNSGTGNEQFF. The chain links TRBV12-3 or TRBV12-4 to TRBJ2-1; the D gene could be TRBD1 or TRBD2 (5 bases each). V lost 6 bases and J lost 7, with 16 bases in between. The CDR3 spans 14 residues.

This chain connects TRBV12-3 or TRBV12-4 to TRBJ2-1, with 12 bases aligning to TRBD2. The length of the CDR3 is 17 residues. After removal of 3 bases from V and 3 bases from J, the junction contained 6 bases not matched to a gene. CDR3 sequence: CASSFGLAGTLYNEQFF. The CDR3 nucleotides read TGTGCCAGCAGTTTTGGACTAGCGGGGACTCTCTACAATGAGCAGTTCTTC.

The J gene is TRBJ2-3, the V gene TRBV7-9; 11 bases match TRBD2. The CDR3 sequence is 15 residues long. Trimming took 4 bases from V and 4 from J; bases not matched to a gene: 4. Per the germline V gene, CDR1 is SEHNR and CDR2 is FQNEAQ (reference sequence). The CDR3 protein is CASSYGTSGADTQYF. Here the CDR3 DNA reads TGTGCCAGCAGCTACGGGACTAGCGGCGCAGATACGCAGTATTTT.

V usage is TRBV9 and J usage is TRBJ2-5; the D gene is possibly TRBD2 (5 bases). The CDR3 is made up of 15 amino acids. The V end was cut by 0 bases, the J end by 7 bases, with 16 bases between. Germline V gene data show CDR1 as SGDLS and CDR2 as YYNGEE. For the CDR3, the DNA is TGTGCCAGCAGCGTAGCTTCCCGGGAAGGAGGGACCCAGTACTTC. Translation gives CASSVASREGGTQYF. Together with reference TRBV9 and TRBJ2-5, the CDR3 gives the full variable domain: DSGVTQTPKHLITATGQRVTLRCSPRSGDLSVYWYQQSLDQGLQFLIQYYNGEERAKGNILERFSAQQFPDLHSELNLSSLELGDSALYFCASSVASREGGTQYFGPGTRLLVL.

V is TRBV10-3 and J is TRBJ2-1, with a weak D call TRBD2 (5 bases). CDR3 length: 18 residues. Trimming removed 3 bases from V and 0 bases from J, with 18 bases in between. Per germline, CDR1 ENHRY and CDR2 SYGVKD. DNA of the CDR3: TGTGCCATCAGTGACCCGCGGGCCCTCAGGAGCTCCTACAATGAGCAGTTCTTC. As protein: CAISDPRALRSSYNEQFF.

The rearrangement links TRBV27 to TRBJ1-2; a possible D gene is TRBD1 (6 bases). The CDR3 has 15 residues. CDR1 and CDR2 from the germline V gene are MNHEY and SMNVEV (reference sequence). The V and J ends lost 6 bases and 2 bases respectively, with 16 bases between them. CDR3 nucleotide sequence: TGTGCCAGCAGCCCCAGGGGACGATTGAACTATGGCTACACCTTC. This sequence encodes CASSPRGRLNYGYTF.

This clonotype was detected a few times. V usage is TRBV9 and J usage is TRBJ2-7; TRBD2 matches 7 bases. This CDR3 spans 17 amino acids. Germline V gene sequence: CDR1 SGDLS, CDR2 YYNGEE. V gave up 1 base and J gave up 3 bases; unmatched junction bases: 13. The CDR3 here is CASSVRASGSPLYEQYF. CDR3 sequence (DNA): TGTGCCAGCAGCGTAAGGGCTAGCGGAAGTCCGCTCTACGAGCAGTACTTC.

The table lists this clonotype with a few counts. One end of the junction fails to match germline, which may point to a read error. The gene calls are TRBV27 and TRBJ2-7, with TRBD1 as a possible D gene (6 bases). The CDR3 sequence is 14 residues long. CDR1 and CDR2 (germline): MNHEY, SMNVEV (reference sequence). CDR3 amino acids: CAGSARGRAYEQYF. DNA of the CDR3: TGTGCCGGCAGTGCCAGGGGAAGGGCCTACGAGCAGTACTTC.

As DNA, the CDR3 is TGTGCCAGCAGTTACCTCCGGGACAGGGGCACCGACGAGCAGTACTTC. Encoded protein: CASSYLRDRGTDEQYF. V usage is TRBV6-5 and J usage is TRBJ2-7; 10 bases are a match to TRBD1. The germline gives CDR1 MNHEY, CDR2 SVGAGI. V dropped 2 bases and J dropped 5; count of bases not matched to a gene: 9. CDR3 length equals 16 residues.

The chain links TRBV28 to TRBJ1-2; D is ambiguous. Germline V gene data show CDR1 as MDHEN and CDR2 as SYDVKM. Trimming left V 3 bases short and J 1 base short, with 12 bases between. The CDR3 contains 15 residues. In DNA form, the CDR3 reads TGTGCCAGCAGTTTTGCGGCGCTACTTAACTATGGCTACACCTTC. This sequence encodes CASSFAALLNYGYTF.

The V and J genes are TRBV12-3 or TRBV12-4 and TRBJ2-7; TRBD1 matches 7 bases. The J segment lost 3 bases and the V segment lost 4 bases, leaving 6 bases of the junction unmatched. CDR3 size: 14 residues. The CDR3 nucleotides are TGTGCCAGCAGTTCGACAGGGAAGTACTACGAGCAGTACTTC. This sequence encodes CASSSTGKYYEQYF.

V usage is TRBV5-5 and J usage is TRBJ2-4; 7 bases are a match to TRBD1. The J call may be mistaken, given a closer DNA end match to TRBJ2-7. The CDR3 contains 15 residues. Germline V CDR1 and CDR2: SGHKS, YYEKEE (reference sequence). The chain's CDR3 is CASSASSHQGDEQYF. The CDR3 region has the DNA TGTGCCAGCAGCGCCTCTTCACACCAGGGGGACGAGCAGTACTTC.

This rearrangement joins TRBV4-2 to TRBJ2-1; 8 bases line up with TRBD1. In germline, CDR1 is LGHNA, CDR2 YNFKEQ. With 3 bases clipped from V and 12 bases from J, the junction kept 13 bases outside the gene matches. CDR3 length: 15 amino acids. The CDR3 DNA reads TGTGCCAGCAGCCAGGCCGGGACAGGCCCCGATCGGCAGTTCTTC. Translation: CASSQAGTGPDRQFF.

This clonotype has only a few counts. J is TRBJ1-1 and V is TRBV12-3 or TRBV12-4; TRBD1 aligns across 7 bases. The trim removed 6 bases at V and 7 bases at J, leaving 11 bases unmatched. The CDR3 is 14 residues long. The DNA for the CDR3 is TGTGCCAGCAGACCGAAAGGGGGCGCGGGTGAAGCTTTCTTT. Its translation is CASRPKGGAGEAFF.

CDR3 sequence: CASSGRGQGVVKETQYF. In DNA form, the CDR3 reads TGCGCCAGCAGCGGACGCGGACAGGGCGTCGTAAAAGAGACCCAGTACTTC. V and J are TRBV5-1 and TRBJ2-5, with TRBD1 matching over 8 bases. With 4 bases clipped from V and 3 bases from J, the junction kept 14 bases outside the gene matches. The CDR3 is 17 amino acids. Germline CDR1 SGHRS, CDR2 YFSETQ.

The V and J genes are TRBV10-3 and TRBJ2-3; 9 positions match TRBD1. The CDR3 has 17 amino acids. V lost 4 bases, J lost 4 bases, and 12 bases stayed unmatched. Germline assignment: CDR1 ENHRY and CDR2 SYGVKD. CDR3 amino acids: CAISATRDREASDTQYF. The CDR3, as DNA: TGTGCCATCAGTGCAACAAGGGACAGGGAGGCTTCAGATACGCAGTATTTT.

The chain carries TRBV20-1 and TRBJ2-4; 10 bases map to TRBD2. V shed 5 bases, J shed 5 bases, and the junction held 9 bases outside the gene matches. The germline gives CDR1 DFQATT, CDR2 SNEGSKA (reference sequence). The CDR3 is made up of 15 amino acids. The CDR3 DNA reads as TGCAGTGCTTCCCCCGTGAGCGGGAGGGAAAACATTCAGTACTTC. Amino acid sequence: CSASPVSGRENIQYF.

This clonotype has at least ten counts. This sequence joins TRBV7-9 and TRBJ2-7; D is unclear. The V gene's germline CDR1 is SEHNR and CDR2 FQNEAQ (reference sequence). The CDR3 is 13 residues long. Trimming stripped 5 bases from V and 1 base from J, with 9 bases between. CDR3 in DNA: TGTGCCAGCAGCCCTTTCACGTCCTACGAGCAGTACTTC. Translating gives CASSPFTSYEQYF.

The chain joins TRBV10-3 to TRBJ2-1; TRBD2 agrees at 8 bases. The germline V gene encodes CDR1 ENHRY and CDR2 SYGVKD. The CDR3 extends over 14 amino acids. The V and J ends lost 2 bases and 7 bases, in that order; junction bases with no gene match: 4. The CDR3 bases are TGTGCCATCAGTGAGAGGAGCGGGAGTAATGAGCAGTTCTTC. It yields the protein CAISERSGSNEQFF.